Presented here are 20 T cell receptor beta chains from one specimen sequenced in a study of cytomegalovirus exposure and HLA in healthy donors (dated by TCRdb to 2016 to 2017). Library preparation was by the immunoSEQ multiplex PCR assay. A mixture of 60 forward primers for TCR Vbeta segments and 13 reverse primers for TCR Jbeta segments was used in the multiplex PCR. Imported from immuneACCESS, the table was reduced by TCRdb to in-frame sequences with V and J called. These copies leave out some clones; in studies compared against another copy, an unresolved V gene accounts for under half, and the cause of the remainder is not known. Counted in this sample were fewer than 250,000 clones; approximately 87% of them appeared once. Of the sample, over 1% is held by the ten largest clones. The sample consisted of PBMCs. These receptors were obtained from a human donor in good health.

The chain carries TRBV6-5 and TRBJ2-5; D might be TRBD2 (5 bases). Trimming left V 8 bases short and J 4 bases short, with 17 bases between. The CDR3 loop spans 14 amino acids. Germline lookup yields CDR1 MNHEY and CDR2 SVGAGI. The CDR3 nucleotides read TGTGCCAGCCGTAATGAGGGTTTTGGAGAGACCCAGTACTTC. Its protein product is CASRNEGFGETQYF.

The rearrangement uses TRBV7-2 and TRBJ2-1; 7 nucleotides agree with TRBD1. The junction had 15 bases not matched to a gene; V was cut back by 5 bases and J by 5 bases. CDR1 is SGHTA, CDR2 FQGNSA, per germline. The CDR3 loop spans 17 amino acids. The CDR3 protein is CASSEWGWGQTNNEQFF. DNA for the CDR3: TGTGCCAGCAGCGAATGGGGGTGGGGACAGACGAACAATGAGCAGTTCTTC.

The CDR3 region is CSVEEGEGYSYEQYF. CDR3 coding DNA: TGCAGCGTTGAAGAGGGAGAGGGATACTCCTACGAGCAGTACTTC. This chain connects TRBV29-1 to TRBJ2-7, with D perhaps TRBD2 (5 bases). Germline V gives CDR1 SQVTM, CDR2 ANQGSEA. The CDR3 is 15 residues long. V lost 0 bases and J 0 bases, leaving 12 bases between the germline ends.

Notes on this clone: Other nucleotide sequences in the sample specify the same CDR3. The chain uses TRBV21-1 and TRBJ2-7; the DNA was not compared with TRBD2, the D call given in the table. TRBV21-1 is a documented pseudogene. The CDR3 consists of 20 residues. CDR3 DNA: TGCGCCAGCAGCAAAGAAACTCCGAGACTCAAAATTCCCTTCTCCTACGAGCAGTACTTC. Amino acid sequence: CASSKETPRLKIPFSYEQYF.

The rearrangement uses TRBV29-1 and TRBJ2-1; 7 positions agree with TRBD2. The CDR3 has 13 amino acids. The junction had 3 bases not matched to a gene; V was cut back by 7 bases and J by 0 bases. Germline CDR1 reads SQVTM; CDR2 reads ANQGSEA. CDR3 nucleotides: TGCAGCGCCCTAGCGGTCTCCTACAATGAGCAGTTCTTC. Protein product: CSALAVSYNEQFF.

The chain carries TRBV25-1 and TRBJ1-4; 12 bases are shared with TRBD1. Germline values: CDR1 MGHDK, CDR2 SYGVNS. The CDR3 totals 15 residues. V trimming: 1 base; J trimming: 7 bases; junction bases outside the gene matches: 1. The CDR3 DNA follows: TGTGCCAGCAGTGAATGGGACAGGGGGCTTGAAAAACTGTTTTTT. It is translated as CASSEWDRGLEKLFF.

The chain couples TRBV18 to TRBJ2-7; the D gene is possibly TRBD2 (6 bases). The CDR3 is 15 residues long. CDR1 and CDR2 from the germline V gene are KGHSH and LQKENI. V gave up 6 bases and J gave up 2 bases, with 17 bases separating them. The CDR3 region is CASSPGLMGAYEQYF. Written as DNA, the CDR3 is TGTGCCAGCTCCCCGGGACTGATGGGGGCCTACGAGCAGTACTTC.

This clone was counted between two and nine times. Here the CDR3 reads CASSLGQGVTEAFF. In DNA, the CDR3 is TGTGCCAGCAGCTTGGGACAGGGGGTCACTGAAGCTTTCTTT. This sequence joins TRBV5-4 and TRBJ1-1; 9 nucleotides align to TRBD1. Germline V gene sequence: CDR1 SGHNT, CDR2 YYREEE (reference sequence). V lost 0 bases, J lost 4 bases, and 1 base stayed unmatched. The CDR3 length is 14 residues. Full variable domain (rest looked up from reference TRBV5-4 and TRBJ1-1): ETGVTQSPTHLIKTRGQQVTLRCSSQSGHNTVSWYQQALGQGPQFIFQYYREEENGRGNFPPRFSGLQFPNYSSELNVNALELDDSALYLCASSLGQGVTEAFFGQGTRLTVV.

V is TRBV7-3 and J is TRBJ2-3; TRBD2 agrees at 7 bases. V lost 3 bases, J lost 4 bases, and 1 base stayed unmatched. This CDR3 contains 13 residues. Germline-derived CDR1 and CDR2 are SGHTA and FQGTGA. The CDR3 reads CASSFTSADTQYF. As DNA, the CDR3 is TGTGCCAGCAGCTTTACTAGCGCAGATACGCAGTATTTT. Combining the CDR3 with reference TRBV7-3 and TRBJ2-3 gives the whole variable domain GAGVSQTPSNKVTEKGKYVELRCDPISGHTALYWYRQSLGQGPEFLIYFQGTGAADDSGLPNDRFFAVRPEGSVSTLKIQRTERGDSAVYLCASSFTSADTQYFGPGTRLTVL.

The chain couples TRBV18 to TRBJ2-7; 7 nucleotides line up with TRBD2. Germline CDR1 reads KGHSH; CDR2 reads LQKENI. The V segment lost 3 bases and the J segment 0 bases; nucleotides outside the gene matches: 8. The CDR3 runs to 16 residues. This CDR3 is CASSPFLAETSYEQYF. The CDR3 nucleotides read TGTGCCAGCTCACCCTTCCTAGCGGAAACCTCCTACGAGCAGTACTTC.

V and J are TRBV6-1 and TRBJ1-1; 8 nucleotides line up with TRBD1. The CDR3 has 14 residues. Germline V lookup: CDR1 MNHNS, CDR2 SASEGT. Unmatched junction bases numbered 6, after V lost 4 bases and J lost 5 bases. CDR3 sequence: CASSGGQGRTEAFF. The CDR3 coding sequence is TGTGCCAGCAGTGGAGGACAGGGTAGGACTGAAGCTTTCTTT.

The rearrangement uses TRBV6-4 and TRBJ2-2, with D possibly TRBD2 on 5 matching bases. Trimming cost V 2 bases and J 3 bases, with 7 bases left between them. CDR1 MRHNA and CDR2 SNTAGT come from the germline V gene. CDR3 length: 14 amino acids. The CDR3 sequence: CASSDGSDTGELFF. CDR3 nucleotides: TGTGCCAGCAGTGACGGGAGTGACACCGGGGAGCTGTTTTTT.

The chain carries TRBV5-4 and TRBJ1-4, with D possibly matching TRBD1 (5 bases). This CDR3 has 15 residues. Germline V gene data show CDR1 as SGHNT and CDR2 as YYREEE (reference sequence). The V gene lost 5 bases and the J gene lost 2 bases, with 13 bases spanning the gap. CDR3 protein: CASRAWGATNEKLFF. The CDR3, as DNA: TGTGCCAGCAGGGCCTGGGGCGCGACTAATGAAAAACTGTTTTTT.

The chain links TRBV4-3 to TRBJ1-1; perhaps TRBD1 as D (5 bases). The CDR3 spans 15 residues. The germline gives CDR1 LGHNA, CDR2 YSLEER. Trimming shortened V by 0 bases and J by 1 base, and 9 bases separated the two germline ends. As DNA, the CDR3 is TGCGCCAGCAGCCAAGACAGGGCAGGGAACACTGAAGCTTTCTTT. Translating gives CASSQDRAGNTEAFF.

The chain is built from TRBV5-1 and TRBJ2-3; possibly TRBD2 for D (7 bases). Germline V gene sequence: CDR1 SGHRS, CDR2 YFSETQ. The CDR3 runs 15 residues. Trimming cost V 2 bases and J 5 bases, with 15 bases left between them. CDR3 bases: TGCGCCAGCAGCTTCAGGGGCGGGAGTGGAGATACGCAGTATTTT. Translated, it gives CASSFRGGSGDTQYF.

The CDR3 sequence: CASSPSAFGGATEAFF. The CDR3 coding sequence is TGTGCCAGCTCACCATCGGCTTTTGGAGGGGCCACTGAAGCTTTCTTT. The rearrangement links TRBV18 to TRBJ1-1, with D possibly matching TRBD1 (5 bases). CDR3 length equals 16 residues. Trimming took off 2 bases at V and 4 bases at J, with 17 bases between the two ends. Germline V gene data show CDR1 as KGHSH and CDR2 as LQKENI.

This rearrangement joins TRBV6-1 to TRBJ1-1; 10 bases map to TRBD1. The germline gives CDR1 MNHNS, CDR2 SASEGT. The CDR3 is 15 amino acids. The J segment lost 4 bases and the V segment lost 8 bases, leaving 10 bases of the junction unmatched. The CDR3 nucleotides are TGTGCCAGCTGGGACAGGGGTGGGGACGGCACTGAAGCTTTCTTT. Its translation is CASWDRGGDGTEAFF.

Here the CDR3 DNA reads TGTGCCAGCAGCCCGGTGGTAGGGGTCAGCACTGAAGCTTTCTTT. Residues: CASSPVVGVSTEAFF. This chain links TRBV7-9 with TRBJ1-1, with D possibly TRBD1 on 5 matching bases. The CDR3 runs to 15 residues. Germline values: CDR1 SEHNR, CDR2 FQNEAQ (reference sequence). The V gene lost 5 bases and the J gene lost 4 bases, with 17 bases spanning the gap.

The V gene is TRBV7-6, the J gene TRBJ2-3; 7 bases agree with TRBD1. The CDR3 totals 15 residues. Losses at the gene ends were 5 bases for V and 2 bases for J; bases not matched to a gene: 7. Germline values: CDR1 SGHVS, CDR2 FNYEAQ. CDR3 coding DNA: TGTGCCAGCAGCCCAGTCGACAGGGCCACAGATACGCAGTATTTT. It is translated as CASSPVDRATDTQYF.

A single count supports this clone. This CDR3 is also generated by other DNA sequences in the sample. The chain recombines TRBV5-6 with TRBJ1-2; 9 bases line up with TRBD1. This CDR3 has 13 residues. J gave up 8 bases and V 3 bases, and 5 bases lay outside the gene matches. Germline assignment: CDR1 SGHDT and CDR2 YYEEEE. DNA for the CDR3: TGTGCCAGCAGCTACGGACAGGGGAACGGCTACACCTTC. It yields the protein CASSYGQGNGYTF.